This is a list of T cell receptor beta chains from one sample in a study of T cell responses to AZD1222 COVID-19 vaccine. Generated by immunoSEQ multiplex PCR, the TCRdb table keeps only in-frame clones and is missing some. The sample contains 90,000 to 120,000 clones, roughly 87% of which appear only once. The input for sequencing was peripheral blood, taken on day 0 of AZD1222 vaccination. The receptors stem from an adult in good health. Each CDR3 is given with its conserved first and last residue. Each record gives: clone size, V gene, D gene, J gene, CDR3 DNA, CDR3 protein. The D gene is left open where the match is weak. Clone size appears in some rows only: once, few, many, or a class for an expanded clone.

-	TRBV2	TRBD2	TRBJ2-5	TGTGCCAGCAGTACTCTTAGCGGGAGAGAGACCCAGTACTTC	CASSTLSGRETQYF
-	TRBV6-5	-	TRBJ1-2	TGTGCCAGCCGAAGGGGCTATGGCTACACCTTC	CASRRGYGYTF
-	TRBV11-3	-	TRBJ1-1	TGTGCCAGCAGCTTTGGGGACACTGAAGCTTTCTTT	CASSFGDTEAFF
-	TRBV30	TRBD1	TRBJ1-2	TGTGCCTGGACCACACAGGGGTTTAGCTATGGCTACACCTTC	CAWTTQGFSYGYTF
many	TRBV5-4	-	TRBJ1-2	TGTGCCAGCAGCTGGGGGTGGACGCTGGGCTACACCTTC	CASSWGWTLGYTF
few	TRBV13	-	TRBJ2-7	TGTGCCAGCAGTCCGGGGCGGGGACCCAGGGAGCAGTACTTC	CASSPGRGPREQYF
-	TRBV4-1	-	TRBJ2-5	TGCGCCAGCAGCCAAGATCTGGGTGGGTGGGAGACCCAGTACTTC	CASSQDLGGWETQYF
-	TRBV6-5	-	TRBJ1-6	TGTGCCAGCATTTTGACGGCTAATTCACCCCTCCACTTT	CASILTANSPLHF
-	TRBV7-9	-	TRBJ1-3	TGTGCCAGCAGCGATCCCGGGGTCGGGGGAAACACCATATATTTT	CASSDPGVGGNTIYF
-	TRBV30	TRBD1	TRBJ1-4	TGTGCCTGGAACAGGGGAAGGCGCGAAAAACTGTTTTTT	CAWNRGRREKLFF
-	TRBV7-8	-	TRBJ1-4	TGTGCCAGCAGCTTACATCAGGGTCAGGGCGAAAAACTGTTTTTT	CASSLHQGQGEKLFF
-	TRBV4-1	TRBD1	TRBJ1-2	TGCGCCAGCAGATCGACAGGGGGCTATGGCTACACCTTC	CASRSTGGYGYTF
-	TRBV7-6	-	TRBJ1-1	TGTGCCAGCAGCGACAGGTTGAACACTGAAGCTTTCTTT	CASSDRLNTEAFF
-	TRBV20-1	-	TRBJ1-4	TGCAGTAAGATTCATAATGAAAAACTGTTTTTT	CSKIHNEKLFF
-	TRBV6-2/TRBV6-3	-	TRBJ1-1	TGTGCCAGCAGTTACTCCTCCGAGTTCTACCTGAACACTGAAGCTTTCTTT	CASSYSSEFYLNTEAFF
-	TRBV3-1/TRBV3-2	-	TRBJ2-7	TGTGCCAGCAGCCAAAAAAGGAAGACTACCTCGTACGAGCAGTACTTC	CASSQKRKTTSYEQYF
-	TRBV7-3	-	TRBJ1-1	TGTGCCAGCAGCTCACGACAAAACACTGAAGCTTTCTTT	CASSSRQNTEAFF
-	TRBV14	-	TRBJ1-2	TGTGCCAGCAGCCAAGATATAATCTATGGCTACACCTTC	CASSQDIIYGYTF
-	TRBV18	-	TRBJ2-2	TGTGCCAGCTCACCAAGAGCCGGGGAGCTGTTTTTT	CASSPRAGELFF
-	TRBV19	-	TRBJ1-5	TGTGCCAGTAGTGTACGAGGAAGCAATCAGCCCCAGCATTTT	CASSVRGSNQPQHF
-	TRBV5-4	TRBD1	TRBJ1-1	TGTGCCAGCAGCCCACCGGGACAGACGAACACTGAAGCTTTCTTT	CASSPPGQTNTEAFF
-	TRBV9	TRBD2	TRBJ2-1	TGTGCCAGCAGCGGACGACTAGCGGGAGGTTACAATGAGCAGTTCTTC	CASSGRLAGGYNEQFF
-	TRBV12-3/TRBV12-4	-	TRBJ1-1	TGTGCCAGCACCACCCAGACGGGGAAGGCTTTCTTT	CASTTQTGKAFF
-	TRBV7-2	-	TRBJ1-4	TGTGCCAGCAGCTTAAGCCAGGGTGAAAAACTGTTTTTT	CASSLSQGEKLFF
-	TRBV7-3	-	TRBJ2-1	TGTGCCAGCAGCCTGGGCCCGTCAAATGAGCAGTTCTTC	CASSLGPSNEQFF
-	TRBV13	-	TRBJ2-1	TGTGCCAGCAGCCCTAAGCGGGCCTACAATGAGCAGTTCTTC	CASSPKRAYNEQFF
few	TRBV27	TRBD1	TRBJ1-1	TGTGCCAGCAGTAGACGACTGGGACAGGTTATGAACACTGAAGCTTTCTTT	CASSRRLGQVMNTEAFF
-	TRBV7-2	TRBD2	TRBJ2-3	TGTGCCAGCAGCTTGCGGGGGGGGCCGCTGGATACGCAGTATTTT	CASSLRGGPLDTQYF